A single sample gave rise to the 6 T cell receptor beta chains below, sequenced in a study of tumor and adjacent non-tumor tissue in lung cancer. TCRbeta libraries were built with three rounds of nested PCR, modified from ARM-PCR. TCRdb analysed the multiplex PCR reads with MiXCR anew, one entry per CDR3 protein. Here the sample spans about 100,000 distinct CDR3 sequences, approximately 60% being singletons. This sample's RNA came from whole unsorted tissue. More than 3 cm separated this lung sample from the edge of the tumor. Sequencing was done on a sample of distant non-tumor lung tissue. All receptors come from a man aged 30 to 45 with non-small cell lung cancer.

A note on this clonotype: A much more abundant neighbour one base away suggests this may be a read error. The J gene is TRBJ1-1, the V gene TRBV20-1; D not certain. Trimming took 3 bases from V and 1 from J, leaving 15 bases between them. Germline V gene lookup returns CDR1 DFQATT and CDR2 SNEGSKA (reference sequence). This CDR3 has 15 amino acids. DNA for the CDR3: TGCAGTGCTAGCCCTCGGGCGAGGACGAACACTGAAGCTTTCTTT. As protein: CSASPRARTNTEAFF.

A remark on this clonotype: A junction boundary mismatches the germline segment, possibly from a read error. The CDR3 nucleotides are TGCAGTACTAGAGATGCCACTAGCGGCTCCTACAATGAGCAGTTCTTC. Its translation: CSTRDATSGSYNEQFF. V and J are TRBV20-1 and TRBJ2-1; 8 positions agree with TRBD2. The CDR3 extends over 16 amino acids. Germline CDR1 reads DFQATT; CDR2 reads SNEGSKA (reference sequence).

As for this clonotype: A read error may account for a junction end that differs from germline. The genes are TRBV4-1 and TRBJ1-1; 7 bases match TRBD1. Germline CDR1 reads MGHRA; CDR2 reads YSYEKL. The CDR3 sequence is 15 residues long. The CDR3 nucleotides are TGCGCCAGCATCCAAGATGAGGGGGCCGACATAGAAGCTTTCTTT. Protein sequence: CASIQDEGADIEAFF.

This chain uses TRBV6-2 or TRBV6-3 with TRBJ2-1; no definite D call. The CDR3 has 14 amino acids. Germline CDR1 and CDR2: MNHEY and SVGEGT. Trimming removed 4 bases from V and 7 bases from J, with 14 bases in between. The CDR3 protein is CASSSGRAYNEQFF. The CDR3 DNA reads as TGTGCCAGCAGTTCAGGACGGGCGTATAATGAGCAGTTCTTC.

As to this clonotype: At one of its ends the junction is not consistent with the germline gene, which may arise from a read error. CDR3 nucleotide sequence: TGTGCCAGCAGCTTAAACCCCTCCAGGGACGAGACCCACTATTTC. Translating gives CASSLNPSRDETHYF. The rearrangement joins TRBV11-2 to TRBJ2-5, with D possibly called TRBD1 or TRBD2 (5 bases each). The CDR3 sequence is 15 residues long. The germline CDR1 and CDR2 sequences are SGHAT and FQNNGV.

The chain combines TRBV20-1 with TRBJ1-1, with D hard to call. V lost 4 bases to trimming and J lost 4 bases, with 13 bases between them. In germline, CDR1 is DFQATT, CDR2 SNEGSKA (reference sequence). The CDR3 contains 13 residues. CDR3 DNA sequence: TGCAGTGCTATGATCCGGGAGAGCACTGAAGCTTTCTTT. It is translated as CSAMIRESTEAFF.